This TCR beta chain comes out of a study of cytomegalovirus exposure and HLA in healthy donors. Whole-study context: The Caucasian-associated ancestry cluster contained about four fifths of the approximately 410 genotyped donors.

The PCR employed 60 Vbeta primers together with 13 Jbeta primers. TCRdb keeps only in-frame clones here, not all; method: immunoSEQ multiplex PCR. This table holds around 40,000 clones. The length of the CDR3 is 15 residues. Trimming at V came to 1 base and at J to 5 bases, leaving 2 bases not matched to a gene. Germline V gene sequence: CDR1 LGHNA, CDR2 YNFKEQ. The chain uses TRBV4-2 and TRBJ2-7; 13 nucleotides line up with TRBD2. The sequence was obtained from a man aged 25 to 40 in good health and CMV-seronegative. Sample: PBMCs. The CDR3: CASSQGTSGSDEQYF. Here the CDR3 DNA reads TGTGCCAGCAGCCAAGGGACTAGCGGGAGTGACGAGCAGTACTTC.